The 31 T cell receptor beta chains presented below share a single source sample, sequenced in a study of T cells after yellow fever vaccination. Via MiXCR, TCRdb re-called the 5' RACE reads, giving one row per CDR3 protein. The table has 360,000 or so distinct CDR3 sequences, under 14% seen once. The material sequenced was PBMCs, taken on the day of the first yellow fever vaccination. These receptors originate from a man aged 18 to 29 who received the YFV17D yellow fever vaccine.

This clonotype was seen a few times. The chain couples TRBV5-1 to TRBJ2-3; D is unclear. The CDR3 has 15 amino acids. V was cut by 5 bases and J by 2 bases, with 15 bases left in between. Germline V CDR1 and CDR2: SGHRS, YFSETQ. CDR3 residues: CASRPTVNPTDTQYF. CDR3 DNA sequence: TGCGCCAGCAGGCCCACAGTTAACCCCACAGATACGCAGTATTTT.

This clonotype has just a few counts. The gene calls are TRBV9 and TRBJ2-3, with 7 bases aligning to TRBD1. V shed 5 bases, J shed 1 base, and the junction held 1 base outside the gene matches. Germline values: CDR1 SGDLS, CDR2 YYNGEE. The CDR3 is made up of 13 amino acids. CDR3 sequence (DNA): TGTGCCAGCAGTGGGACAGGCACAGATACGCAGTATTTT. It codes for CASSGTGTDTQYF. The complete variable domain, with remaining parts taken from reference TRBV9 and TRBJ2-3, reads DSGVTQTPKHLITATGQRVTLRCSPRSGDLSVYWYQQSLDQGLQFLIQYYNGEERAKGNILERFSAQQFPDLHSELNLSSLELGDSALYFCASSGTGTDTQYFGPGTRLTVL.

This clonotype was seen a few times. The chain joins TRBV7-2 to TRBJ1-4; D gene unclear. This CDR3 is built from 13 residues. Trimming stripped 6 bases from V and 5 bases from J, with 10 bases between. The germline V gene encodes CDR1 SGHTA and CDR2 FQGNSA. The CDR3 loop reads CASRSSSNEKLFF. DNA for the CDR3: TGTGCCAGCAGATCCAGCTCCAATGAAAAACTGTTTTTT.

This clonotype appeared many times. V and J are TRBV6-2 or TRBV6-3 and TRBJ2-7; D is unresolved. V was cut by 2 bases and J by 2 bases, with 13 bases left in between. Germline CDR1 is MNHEY and CDR2 is SVGEGT. The CDR3 consists of 15 residues. The CDR3 region has the DNA TGTGCCAGCAGTTACCCGTCAGGATTAACCTACGAGCAGTACTTC. It yields the protein CASSYPSGLTYEQYF.

There are a few counts of this clonotype. The chain carries TRBV7-2 and TRBJ1-1; D is ambiguous. This CDR3 contains 14 residues. Per the germline V gene, CDR1 is SGHTA and CDR2 is FQGNSA. The V end lost 2 bases, the J end lost 1 base, and 8 bases lay between the germline ends. This CDR3 is CASSLRQPNTEAFF. The CDR3 DNA is TGTGCCAGCAGCTTAAGGCAGCCGAACACTGAAGCTTTCTTT.

This clonotype has only a few counts. Mismatch with germline at one junction end may stem from a read error. V usage is TRBV20-1 and J usage is TRBJ2-1; D uncertain. The CDR3 is 14 residues long. From germline, CDR1 is DFQATT and CDR2 SNEGSKA (reference sequence). The CDR3 DNA sequence: TGCAGTGCTAGGGAAGGGATAGTCTACTATGAGCAGTTCTTC. Protein: CSAREGIVYYEQFF.

The chain carries TRBV10-3 and TRBJ1-1, with D perhaps TRBD1 (5 bases). This CDR3 is built from 12 residues. The germline gives CDR1 ENHRY, CDR2 SYGVKD. Between the trimmed V and J ends, which lost 4 bases and 5 bases, there was a span of 8 bases. CDR3 coding DNA: TGTGCCATCAGTGGCAGGGAGACTGAAGCTTTCTTT. Translating gives CAISGRETEAFF.

The chain combines TRBV5-8 with TRBJ2-7; 8 bases match TRBD1. The junction had 7 bases not matched to a gene; V was cut back by 5 bases and J by 3 bases. This CDR3 has 14 amino acids. Germline V lookup: CDR1 SGHTS, CDR2 YDEGEE. CDR3 region: CASRQIDRGYEQYF. The CDR3 bases are TGTGCCAGCAGGCAGATCGACAGGGGCTACGAGCAGTACTTC.

There are many counts of this clonotype. This chain joins TRBV4-3 and TRBJ2-7; unclear D gene. With 0 bases removed from V and 0 bases from J, the gap between germline ends came to 6 bases. Germline loops: CDR1 LGHNA, CDR2 YSLEER. The CDR3 spans 14 residues. CDR3 residues: CASSQEPGSYEQYF. CDR3 in DNA: TGCGCCAGCAGCCAAGAGCCGGGCTCCTACGAGCAGTACTTC.

This clonotype appeared a few times. V is TRBV4-2 and J is TRBJ2-5; either TRBD1 or TRBD2 may fit D (5 bases each). Germline V CDR1 and CDR2: LGHNA, YNFKEQ. The ends were cut back, 3 bases at V and 3 bases at J, with 11 bases in the middle. This CDR3 is 14 amino acids long. The CDR3 DNA reads TGTGCCAGCAGCCATCGGGGCCAGGAAGAGACCCAGTACTTC. Protein: CASSHRGQEETQYF.

The genes are TRBV7-2 and TRBJ1-2, with 7 bases that match TRBD1. Germline V CDR1 and CDR2: SGHTA, FQGNSA. The length of the CDR3 is 16 residues. Germline trimming cut 8 bases from V and 7 bases from J; bases unmatched to any gene: 19. The CDR3 DNA reads TGTGCCAGCGGAGCCTTCCCCGGACAGGCATCGGGTGGCTACACCTTC. This sequence encodes CASGAFPGQASGGYTF.

V usage is TRBV9 and J usage is TRBJ2-1, with no clear D. V gave up 4 bases and J gave up 2 bases, with 10 bases separating them. Germline CDR1 SGDLS, CDR2 YYNGEE. The CDR3 is 14 residues long. CDR3: CASSPQTAYNEQFF. The CDR3 nucleotides read TGTGCCAGCAGCCCCCAGACGGCCTACAATGAGCAGTTCTTC.

This clonotype turned up a few times. The chain combines TRBV10-3 with TRBJ1-4, with TRBD1 as a possible D gene (5 bases). V lost 4 bases, J lost 0 bases, and 15 bases lay in between. Germline V gene lookup returns CDR1 ENHRY and CDR2 SYGVKD. The CDR3 runs to 17 residues. The CDR3 nucleotides read TGTGCCATCAGTGCCGACAGTTGGAAGACAACTAATGAAAAACTGTTTTTT. Residues: CAISADSWKTTNEKLFF.

The sample holds a few counts of this clonotype. The chain is built from TRBV11-2 and TRBJ2-2; 7 positions match TRBD2. Germline V gives CDR1 SGHAT, CDR2 FQNNGV. The CDR3 loop spans 15 amino acids. V lost 5 bases and J lost 6; bases outside the gene matches: 9. CDR3 sequence: CASSTGGFRAGELFF. In DNA, the CDR3 is TGTGCCAGCAGCACCGGGGGGTTTCGCGCCGGGGAGCTGTTTTTT.

This clonotype was seen ten or more times. J is TRBJ2-2 and V is TRBV27; D call uncertain. The CDR3 runs to 14 residues. Trimming removed 5 bases from V and 1 base from J, with 8 bases in between. Germline V gene lookup returns CDR1 MNHEY and CDR2 SMNVEV (reference sequence). Written as DNA, the CDR3 is TGTGCCAGCAGTCCGATGCGGAACACCGGGGAGCTGTTTTTT. Protein sequence: CASSPMRNTGELFF.

Points on this clonotype: Its ends do not fully match the called genes, so a read error is possible. The rearrangement joins TRBV4-2 to TRBJ2-5, with D unclear. The CDR3 has 15 amino acids. Germline CDR1 is LGHNA and CDR2 is YNFKEQ. CDR3 sequence reads: CASSEEFSGQETQYF. CDR3 coding DNA: TGTGCCAGCAGCGAAGAGTTTTCAGGACAAGAGACCCAGTACTTC.

This clonotype was picked up many times. J is TRBJ1-5 and V is TRBV20-1; TRBD1 matches at 7 bases. Losses at the gene ends were 2 bases for V and 2 bases for J; bases not matched to a gene: 9. Germline CDR1 is DFQATT and CDR2 is SNEGSKA (reference sequence). This CDR3 is 16 amino acids long. The CDR3 loop is CSARRADREGNQPQHF. The CDR3 bases are TGCAGTGCTAGAAGGGCTGACAGGGAGGGCAATCAGCCCCAGCATTTT.

This clonotype has only a few counts. The genes are TRBV20-1 and TRBJ2-2, with 14 bases fitting TRBD2. CDR1 and CDR2 from the germline V gene are DFQATT and SNEGSKA (reference sequence). V lost 4 bases, J lost 3 bases, and 10 bases stayed unmatched. The CDR3 loop spans 18 amino acids. In DNA form, the CDR3 reads TGCAGTGCTAATTCTGGGACTAGCGGGGGCGTCGACACCGGGGAGCTGTTTTTT. It yields the protein CSANSGTSGGVDTGELFF.

Worth noting for this clonotype: This may be a read error: a much more frequent sequence differs by one nucleotide. The chain links TRBV5-1 to TRBJ2-1; TRBD2 matches at 8 bases. The CDR3 loop spans 15 amino acids. J gave up 9 bases and V 4 bases, and 12 bases lay outside the gene matches. The germline V gene has CDR1 SGHRS and CDR2 YFSETQ. The CDR3 sequence is CASSLEGTSSREQFF. CDR3 DNA: TGCGCCAGCAGCCTAGAGGGGACTAGTTCCCGTGAGCAGTTCTTC.

In regard to this clonotype: At one of its ends the junction is not consistent with the germline gene, which may arise from a read error. V gene TRBV3-1 combines with J gene TRBJ2-1; possibly TRBD1 or TRBD2 for D (5 bases each). Germline V gene data show CDR1 as LGHDT and CDR2 as YNNKEL (reference sequence). The CDR3 covers 13 residues. The DNA for the CDR3 is TGTGCCAGCAGTCAAGTTGAGGGCCAGGGGCAGTTCTTC. As protein: CASSQVEGQGQFF.

This clonotype occurred a few times. This chain links TRBV7-9 with TRBJ2-7, with 10 bases matching TRBD1. V lost 4 bases and J lost 6; bases outside the gene matches: 6. In germline, CDR1 is SEHNR, CDR2 FQNEAQ (reference sequence). This CDR3 spans 14 amino acids. As DNA, the CDR3 is TGTGCCAGCAGCTACCGGACAGGGGGGGGCGAGCAGTACTTC. It yields the protein CASSYRTGGGEQYF. Looking up the rest from reference TRBV7-9 and TRBJ2-7 gives the full variable domain: DTGVSQNPRHKITKRGQNVTFRCDPISEHNRLYWYRQTLGQGPEFLTYFQNEAQLEKSRLLSDRFSAERPKGSFSTLEIQRTEQGDSAMYLCASSYRTGGGEQYFGPGTRLTVT.

This clonotype was counted between two and nine times. V is TRBV7-9 and J is TRBJ2-1; possibly TRBD2 for D (5 bases). Germline CDR1 reads SEHNR; CDR2 reads FQNEAQ (reference sequence). V lost 5 bases and J lost 4, with 15 bases in between. This CDR3 contains 15 residues. The CDR3 here is CASSPLSGPYNEQFF. CDR3 nucleotides: TGTGCCAGCAGCCCCCTCAGCGGACCATACAATGAGCAGTTCTTC.

V is TRBV9 and J is TRBJ2-2; D tentatively fits TRBD1 or TRBD2 (5 bases each). The CDR3 loop spans 15 amino acids. Trimming shortened V by 5 bases and J by 3 bases, and 14 bases separated the two germline ends. In germline, CDR1 is SGDLS, CDR2 YYNGEE. The CDR3: CASSNTGPDTGELFF. In nucleotides, the CDR3 is TGTGCCAGCAGTAATACGGGACCGGACACCGGGGAGCTGTTTTTT.

V usage is TRBV5-1 and J usage is TRBJ2-1, with 8 bases fitting TRBD1. The CDR3 spans 15 residues. V was pared by 4 bases and J by 7 bases, with 10 bases of the junction left unmatched. CDR1 SGHRS and CDR2 YFSETQ come from the germline V gene. The CDR3 spells CASSPGQGMKNEQFF. CDR3 sequence (DNA): TGCGCCAGCAGCCCCGGACAGGGAATGAAGAATGAGCAGTTCTTC.

The table lists this clonotype with a few counts. The rearrangement joins TRBV12-3 or TRBV12-4 to TRBJ1-1; a possible D gene is TRBD1 (5 bases). The CDR3 spans 14 residues. Trimming left V 6 bases short and J 1 base short, with 12 bases between. The CDR3 spells CASRTGGGNTEAFF. CDR3 in DNA: TGTGCCAGCAGGACTGGGGGGGGGAACACTGAAGCTTTCTTT.

The sample holds many counts of this clonotype. The chain links TRBV12-3 or TRBV12-4 to TRBJ2-5; D unclear. The CDR3 spans 11 residues. Trimming shortened V by 7 bases and J by 6 bases, and 9 bases separated the two germline ends. Here the CDR3 DNA reads TGTGCCAGCACCGGTCGACAGACCCAGTACTTC. Its translation: CASTGRQTQYF.

V is TRBV12-3 or TRBV12-4 and J is TRBJ2-1; 10 positions match TRBD2. This CDR3 region has 14 residues. V dropped 6 bases and J dropped 4; count of bases not matched to a gene: 3. For the CDR3, the DNA is TGTGCCAGCAGCGAGCGGGGGGGTTACAATGAGCAGTTCTTC. Translation: CASSERGGYNEQFF.

V usage is TRBV19 and J usage is TRBJ1-5; D gene uncertain. The germline gives CDR1 LNHDA, CDR2 SQIVND (reference sequence). The CDR3 has 15 residues. V was pared by 2 bases and J by 6 bases, with 14 bases between. CDR3 amino acids: CASSISPVPTQPQHF. DNA of the CDR3: TGTGCCAGTAGTATAAGTCCAGTTCCAACTCAGCCCCAGCATTTT. The full variable domain, completed using reference TRBV19 and TRBJ1-5, is DGGITQSPKYLFRKEGQNVTLSCEQNLNHDAMYWYRQDPGQGLRLIYYSQIVNDFQKGDIAEGYSVSREKKESFPLTVTSAQKNPTAFYLCASSISPVPTQPQHFGDGTRLSIL.

The chain carries TRBV4-1 and TRBJ1-2; D gene unclear. The V end was cut by 4 bases, the J end by 0 bases, with 18 bases between. Germline CDR1 reads MGHRA; CDR2 reads YSYEKL. The CDR3 consists of 17 residues. The CDR3 is CASSRATLAATNYGYTF. CDR3 nucleotides: TGCGCCAGCAGCCGAGCCACCCTGGCAGCCACTAACTATGGCTACACCTTC.

CDR3 in amino acids: CASSSSGRNEAFF. The CDR3 nucleotides read TGTGCCAGCAGTTCCAGCGGACGAAACGAAGCTTTCTTT. The chain combines TRBV27 with TRBJ1-1; D not certain. This CDR3 is built from 13 residues. Germline lookup yields CDR1 MNHEY and CDR2 SMNVEV (reference sequence). Trimming shortened V by 4 bases and J by 8 bases, and 14 bases separated the two germline ends.

The V call is TRBV5-1, the J call TRBJ2-5, with D unresolved. CDR1 is SGHRS and CDR2 is YFSETQ in the germline V gene. This CDR3 has 14 residues. Trimming removed 1 base at V and 0 bases at J, with 7 bases between. The CDR3 region has the DNA TGCGCCAGCAGCTTGTATTCAGACCAAGAGACCCAGTACTTC. Its translation: CASSLYSDQETQYF.